One and the same sample provided the 7 T cell receptor beta chains below, sequenced in a study of OX40 agonist ivuxolimab in advanced cancers. Some clones are missing from TCRdb's copy, which holds only in-frame ones; the method was immunoSEQ multiplex PCR. In the table there are some 73,000 clones, 75% to 90% of which are singletons. Source: CD4+ or CD8+ T cells sorted from blood, taken in a trial of the OX40 agonist ivuxolimab. The receptors shown here come from an adult with an advanced solid tumor such as melanoma, head and neck, liver or kidney cancer.

V usage is TRBV27 and J usage is TRBJ1-5; possible D gene TRBD1, 6 bases. The germline gives CDR1 MNHEY, CDR2 SMNVEV (reference sequence). CDR3 length: 14 amino acids. The V end was cut by 4 bases, the J end by 5 bases, with 12 bases between. CDR3 region: CASSSWRGDQPQHF. The CDR3 DNA reads as TGTGCCAGCAGTTCGTGGAGGGGGGATCAGCCCCAGCATTTT.

This chain joins TRBV4-1 and TRBJ1-3, with a possible D match to TRBD1 (5 bases). The germline V gene encodes CDR1 MGHRA and CDR2 YSYEKL. The ends were cut back, 2 bases at V and 7 bases at J, with 9 bases in the middle. The CDR3 covers 13 residues. DNA for the CDR3: TGCGCCAGCAGCCAAAAGGGGCGGAACACCATATATTTT. Translating gives CASSQKGRNTIYF.

The gene calls are TRBV27 and TRBJ2-3; no firm D call. Germline lookup yields CDR1 MNHEY and CDR2 SMNVEV (reference sequence). The CDR3 contains 13 residues. The V and J ends lost 8 bases and 6 bases respectively, with 15 bases between them. Here the CDR3 DNA reads TGTGCCAGCGGCTCGGCTAGGGCGGATACGCAGTATTTT. Translated: CASGSARADTQYF.

This chain links TRBV7-7 with TRBJ1-3, with D uncertain. The germline CDR1 and CDR2 sequences are SSHAT and FNYEAQ (reference sequence). The CDR3 is made up of 16 amino acids. Trimming removed 5 bases at V and 0 bases at J, with 14 bases between. The DNA of the CDR3 is TGTGCCAGCAGCCCATCGGAGCTCCACTCTGGAAACACCATATATTTT. It encodes CASSPSELHSGNTIYF.

In DNA, the CDR3 is TGTGCCAGCAGTTTATCCGGGGGAAATAGGGAAGCTTTCTTT. It encodes CASSLSGGNREAFF. This chain links TRBV27 with TRBJ1-1, with D tentatively TRBD1 (5 bases). The germline V and J ends were trimmed by 0 bases and 8 bases, with 13 bases remaining between them. CDR3 length equals 14 residues. Germline loops: CDR1 MNHEY, CDR2 SMNVEV (reference sequence).

The chain carries TRBV27 and TRBJ2-7; 14 bases line up with TRBD2. V lost 2 bases, J lost 4 bases, and 4 bases stayed unmatched. Germline lookup yields CDR1 MNHEY and CDR2 SMNVEV (reference sequence). The CDR3 spans 16 residues. The CDR3 region is CASSLTGLAGAYEQYF. Written as DNA, the CDR3 is TGTGCCAGCAGTTTAACGGGACTAGCGGGAGCGTACGAGCAGTACTTC.

This chain uses TRBV10-3 with TRBJ2-5; D not resolved. Germline CDR1 and CDR2: ENHRY and SYGVKD. This CDR3 region has 15 residues. Trimming left V 0 bases short and J 4 bases short, with 12 bases between. CDR3 sequence: CAISESNGVGETQYF. CDR3 nucleotide sequence: TGTGCCATCAGTGAGTCTAATGGGGTCGGAGAGACCCAGTACTTC.